This TCR beta chain came from a study of OX40 agonist ivuxolimab in advanced cancers. Looking at the study overall: Ivuxolimab, which targeted the costimulatory receptor OX40 (CD134), was an agonistic, fully human IgG2 monoclonal antibody. Intravenous ivuxolimab was administered to patients every 2 weeks at six dose levels: 0.01, 0.1, 0.3, 1.5, 3 and 10 mg/kg. Of the 50 or so patients in dose escalation, 19 had hepatocellular carcinoma, some 15 had melanoma, 9 had renal cell carcinoma and 9 had head and neck cancer. In the dose-escalation cohort, nearly 85% of patients were male, and the mean age was roughly 60 years with a range of roughly 23 to 79. Patients were allowed to have had prior anti-PD-1, anti-PD-L1 or anti-CTLA-4 therapy, and around 37% of the dose-escalation patients had previously received checkpoint inhibitors. Three dose-escalation patients achieved partial responses, one with hepatocellular carcinoma and two with cutaneous melanoma. The purpose of peripheral TCRbeta sequencing was to test whether ivuxolimab changed TCR sequence diversity and led to clonal T-cell expansion. The monotherapy dose-escalation portion (N of about 49 patients) of the phase I ivuxolimab trial is reported in the paper.

About this clone itself: It has no known antigen specificity. One base away there is no much larger clone; base qualities are not given.

Study-wide findings and limitations: The antigen specificity of the clonally expanded peripheral T cells was not determined. Low levels of normalized T-cell clonal expansion were also seen in some patients who did not respond. After ivuxolimab, CD8+ T cells had more expanded clones than CD4+ T cells on average. In the 0.1-3.0 mg/kg groups, partial responders had among the lowest normalized peripheral clonal expansion, particularly in CD8+ T cells. At doses of 0.1 to 3.0 mg/kg, clonal expansion of both CD4+ and CD8+ blood T cells was observed from baseline to week 6.

To sequence the TCRbeta CDR3 region, genomic DNA was isolated from the sorted cells. The immunoSEQ Assay was used to sequence the TCRbeta CDR3 regions. TCRdb mirrors the immuneACCESS table, restricted to in-frame sequences. Some clones are absent from its copies; in checked studies, under half trace to an unresolved V gene, and the reason for the others is unknown. Present in this sample are tens of thousands of clones, around 82% of which were seen just once. 7.5% to 9% of the sample rests with the top ten. The CDR3 holds 15 amino acids from the cysteine to the phenylalanine. Of the read, only the CDR3 DNA is kept; its 45 bases are in frame from base 1. V is cut by 0 bases and J by 1 base, and the space between the germline ends is 8 bases. Taken from the germline V gene (reference sequence), the CDR1 and CDR2 loops are SGHKS and YYEKEE. The trial excluded patients who had a history of autoimmune disease or were on systemic immunosuppression. Peripheral blood for TCR sequencing was drawn from every dose cohort at baseline, at cycle 4 day 1 and at cycle 7 day 1. Samples came from an open-label, multicenter, first-in-human phase I dose-escalation trial of ivuxolimab. Adults with locally advanced or metastatic melanoma, renal cell carcinoma, hepatocellular carcinoma or head and neck squamous cell carcinoma were enrolled in the trial. Before TCR sequencing, CD4+ and CD8+ T cells were separately sorted from peripheral blood.

The rearranged chain carries TRBV5-5 and TRBJ1-3; perhaps TRBD1 is the D gene, with 5 bases matching. The receptor was isolated from an adult with an advanced solid tumor such as melanoma, head and neck, liver or kidney cancer. Sequenced material: CD4+ or CD8+ T cells sorted from blood, taken in a trial of the OX40 agonist ivuxolimab. The base sequence is TGTGCCAGCAGCTTGGAGAGGGGTTCTGGAAACACCATATATTTT. Its product reads: CASSLERGSGNTIYF. Reference TRBV5-5 and TRBJ1-3 genes cover what lies past the CDR3, so the full variable domain is DAGVTQSPTHLIKTRGQQVTLRCSPISGHKSVSWYQQVLGQGPQFIFQYYEKEERGRGNFPDRFSARQFPNYSSELNVNALLLGDSALYLCASSLERGSGNTIYFGEGSWLTVV.